This entry lists 24 T cell receptor beta chains sequenced from one sample in a study of T cell responses to AZD1222 COVID-19 vaccine. Repertoires were generated with immunoSEQ multiplex PCR, while TCRdb's copy carries only in-frame clones and drops some. The table shows about 160,000 clones, with under 95% occurring only once. The starting material was peripheral blood, obtained on day 0 of AZD1222 vaccination. These receptors were obtained from an adult in good health.

This chain uses TRBV6-2 or TRBV6-3 with TRBJ2-2; D gene ambiguous. Germline V lookup: CDR1 MNHEY, CDR2 SVGEGT. The CDR3 consists of 18 residues. Trimming left V 0 bases short and J 7 bases short, with 21 bases between. The CDR3 region is CASSYSMPRSPQGGELFF. The CDR3 nucleotides are TGTGCCAGCAGTTACTCGATGCCCAGATCCCCCCAAGGCGGGGAGCTGTTTTTT.

The V and J genes are TRBV18 and TRBJ1-1; possible D gene TRBD1, 5 bases. Per the germline V gene, CDR1 is KGHSH and CDR2 is LQKENI. CDR3 length equals 15 residues. V shed 6 bases and J shed 0 bases, with 14 bases lying between them. The CDR3 DNA reads as TGTGCCAGCTCCCCCGGAGCAGGGCTGAACACTGAAGCTTTCTTT. Its protein is CASSPGAGLNTEAFF.

This chain connects TRBV9 to TRBJ1-2; D might be TRBD1 (6 bases). The CDR3 runs 15 residues. The V gene lost 4 bases and the J gene lost 2 bases, with 15 bases spanning the gap. Germline V gene data show CDR1 as SGDLS and CDR2 as YYNGEE. The CDR3 DNA sequence: TGTGCCAGCAGCAGCGAGGACAGCTTCAACTATGGCTACACCTTC. It specifies CASSSEDSFNYGYTF.

The CDR3, as DNA: TGTGCCAGCGCCGGACCCCACCTCGACTCCTACGAGCAGTACTTC. Translating gives CASAGPHLDSYEQYF. The rearrangement uses TRBV7-9 and TRBJ2-7; D ambiguous. The CDR3 covers 15 residues. Germline V CDR1 and CDR2: SEHNR, FQNEAQ (reference sequence). V lost 8 bases and J lost 0, with 17 bases in between.

This chain uses TRBV2 with TRBJ1-2; the D is unclear. V shed 2 bases and J shed 7 bases, with 11 bases lying between them. From germline, CDR1 is SNHLY and CDR2 FYNNEI. This CDR3 is built from 13 residues. The CDR3 coding sequence is TGTGCCAGCAGTGAACAGGCAGCAAGTGGCTACACCTTC. Translating it yields CASSEQAASGYTF.

The chain has TRBV14 and TRBJ2-1, with a tentative D call TRBD2 (7 bases). This CDR3 has 19 residues. V shed 5 bases and J shed 4 bases, with 27 bases lying between them. In germline, CDR1 is SGHDN, CDR2 FVKESK. The CDR3 coding sequence is TGTGCCAGCAGCGAAACAGGGATCGGCCTAGGGGGGGTTTACAATGAGCAGTTCTTC. Translating gives CASSETGIGLGGVYNEQFF.

CDR3 residues: CASSIGAGNQPQHF. Here the CDR3 DNA reads TGTGCCAGTAGTATAGGAGCGGGGAATCAGCCCCAGCATTTT. The chain combines TRBV19 with TRBJ1-5, with D unresolved. The CDR3 has 14 residues. Germline CDR1 is LNHDA and CDR2 is SQIVND (reference sequence). The V end lost 1 base, the J end lost 4 bases, and 8 bases lay between the germline ends.

This clone was recorded once. The chain recombines TRBV24-1 with TRBJ2-7; weak D call: TRBD1 (5 bases). Germline lookup yields CDR1 KGHDR and CDR2 SFDVKD. The V end was cut by 8 bases, the J end by 0 bases, with 7 bases between. The CDR3 sequence is 12 residues long. The CDR3 region has the DNA TGTGCCACCACCCAGGGCTCCTACGAGCAGTACTTC. Residues: CATTQGSYEQYF.

This chain joins TRBV7-9 and TRBJ2-5; D might be TRBD1 (5 bases). This CDR3 has 14 amino acids. Germline loops: CDR1 SEHNR, CDR2 FQNEAQ (reference sequence). Trimming left V 1 base short and J 7 bases short, with 13 bases between. The CDR3 spells CASSLEGLGATQYF. As DNA, the CDR3 is TGTGCCAGCAGCTTAGAGGGGCTAGGTGCGACCCAGTACTTC.

The V and J genes are TRBV18 and TRBJ1-2; D is ambiguous. Germline CDR1 reads KGHSH; CDR2 reads LQKENI. Trimming left V 2 bases short and J 1 base short, with 8 bases between. The CDR3 has 14 amino acids. The CDR3 region has the DNA TGTGCCAGCTCACCAAACGCCTATAACTATGGCTACACCTTC. This gives the protein CASSPNAYNYGYTF.

V usage is TRBV14 and J usage is TRBJ1-3; no clear D. Germline V lookup: CDR1 SGHDN, CDR2 FVKESK. Trimming left V 4 bases short and J 3 bases short, with 13 bases between. The CDR3 is 15 residues long. CDR3: CASSRFAGVGNTIYF. The CDR3 DNA reads TGTGCCAGCAGCCGCTTTGCTGGGGTTGGAAACACCATATATTTT. The full variable domain, completed using reference TRBV14 and TRBJ1-3, is EAGVTQFPSHSVIEKGQTVTLRCDPISGHDNLYWYRRVMGKEIKFLLHFVKESKQDESGMPNNRFLAERTGGTYSTLKVQPAELEDSGVYFCASSRFAGVGNTIYFGEGSWLTVV.

The chain has TRBV2 and TRBJ1-4; possible D gene TRBD1, 5 bases. Trimming shortened V by 2 bases and J by 7 bases, and 17 bases separated the two germline ends. The CDR3 is 16 residues long. Looked up from germline, CDR1 is SNHLY and CDR2 is FYNNEI. CDR3: CASSERQGTYIEKLFF. The CDR3 DNA reads as TGTGCCAGCAGTGAAAGGCAGGGTACATATATTGAAAAACTGTTTTTT. Full variable domain (rest looked up from reference TRBV2 and TRBJ1-4): EPEVTQTPSHQVTQMGQEVILRCVPISNHLYFYWYRQILGQKVEFLVSFYNNEISEKSEIFDDQFSVERPDGSNFTLKIRSTKLEDSAMYFCASSERQGTYIEKLFFGSGTQLSVL.

The chain recombines TRBV7-6 with TRBJ2-3; D uncertain. CDR3 length: 15 residues. Trimming pared 1 base from V and 0 bases from J, leaving 8 bases between. Germline V gives CDR1 SGHVS, CDR2 FNYEAQ. This CDR3 reads CASSLDRASTDTQYF. CDR3 nucleotide sequence: TGTGCCAGCAGCTTAGATCGAGCTAGCACAGATACGCAGTATTTT.

The genes are TRBV2 and TRBJ1-1, with TRBD1 matching 7 bases. The V and J ends lost 6 bases and 0 bases, in that order; junction bases with no gene match: 10. This CDR3 contains 16 residues. Germline lookup yields CDR1 SNHLY and CDR2 FYNNEI. CDR3 loop: CASRLQGFLMNTEAFF. The CDR3 bases are TGTGCCAGCAGGCTACAGGGGTTTCTGATGAACACTGAAGCTTTCTTT.

The chain employs TRBV11-2 and TRBJ2-1; TRBD2 aligns across 7 bases. The CDR3 sequence is 14 residues long. Trimming at V came to 3 bases and at J to 8 bases, leaving 7 bases not matched to a gene. The V gene's germline CDR1 is SGHAT and CDR2 FQNNGV. CDR3 loop: CASSFGLGAYEQFF. CDR3 coding DNA: TGTGCCAGCAGCTTCGGACTAGGCGCTTATGAGCAGTTCTTC.

The V gene is TRBV4-2, the J gene TRBJ2-7; tentative D call: TRBD2 (5 bases). The CDR3 is 16 residues long. Germline CDR1 is LGHNA and CDR2 is YNFKEQ. The V end lost 0 bases, the J end lost 3 bases, and 15 bases lay between the germline ends. CDR3 nucleotide sequence: TGTGCCAGCAGCCAAGATCCTCGGGGATCGGGCTACGAGCAGTACTTC. Protein: CASSQDPRGSGYEQYF.

The chain links TRBV6-5 to TRBJ1-1; TRBD1 matches 7 bases. The CDR3 has 14 residues. From germline, CDR1 is MNHEY and CDR2 SVGAGI. V lost 6 bases and J lost 3; bases outside the gene matches: 7. The CDR3 nucleotides are TGTGCCAGCAGGAACAGGGGTGGGGACACTGAAGCTTTCTTT. This sequence encodes CASRNRGGDTEAFF.

The chain carries TRBV29-1 and TRBJ1-5; a weak D match, TRBD1 (6 bases). This CDR3 contains 14 residues. Germline-derived CDR1 and CDR2 are SQVTM and ANQGSEA. The V and J ends lost 3 bases and 3 bases respectively, with 12 bases between them. The CDR3 loop reads CSVDGGGPNQPQHF. CDR3 DNA sequence: TGCAGCGTTGATGGTGGGGGCCCCAATCAGCCCCAGCATTTT.

The J gene is TRBJ2-1, the V gene TRBV5-1; D call uncertain. V was shortened by 5 bases and J by 1 base, with 10 bases between the two germline ends. Germline V CDR1 and CDR2: SGHRS, YFSETQ. The CDR3 contains 14 residues. CDR3 sequence: CASRVENSYNEQFF. CDR3 nucleotides: TGCGCCAGCAGGGTTGAAAATTCCTACAATGAGCAGTTCTTC.

The V call is TRBV19, the J call TRBJ1-5; tentatively, D is TRBD1 (6 bases). The V gene's germline CDR1 is LNHDA and CDR2 SQIVND (reference sequence). Between the trimmed V and J ends, which lost 7 bases and 4 bases, there was a span of 8 bases. CDR3 length equals 12 residues. The CDR3 coding sequence is TGTGCCAGTACGAGGGGGAATCAGCCCCAGCATTTT. Amino acids: CASTRGNQPQHF.

The chain recombines TRBV5-1 with TRBJ2-2, with D maybe TRBD2 (6 bases). The V gene lost 5 bases and the J gene lost 8 bases, with 28 bases spanning the gap. The CDR3 contains 18 residues. Germline V lookup: CDR1 SGHRS, CDR2 YFSETQ. CDR3 residues: CASRTDRRGLLNGGELFF. CDR3 DNA: TGCGCCAGCAGAACAGACCGAAGGGGACTCCTTAATGGGGGGGAGCTGTTTTTT.

The chain combines TRBV6-5 with TRBJ2-1, with D perhaps matching TRBD2 (5 bases). Trimming took off 0 bases at V and 0 bases at J, with 9 bases between the two ends. CDR1 is MNHEY and CDR2 is SVGAGI in the germline V gene. This CDR3 is 16 amino acids long. CDR3 region: CASSYSGLASYNEQFF. The DNA of the CDR3 is TGTGCCAGCAGTTACTCAGGGCTAGCCTCCTACAATGAGCAGTTCTTC.

The genes are TRBV14 and TRBJ1-2, with D unclear. This CDR3 is 15 amino acids long. Per germline, CDR1 SGHDN and CDR2 FVKESK. V was trimmed by 4 bases and J by 7 bases, leaving 19 bases between them. The CDR3 DNA follows: TGTGCCAGCAGCCCAGGCGGGCAACGGAGCCTTGGCTACACCTTC. Amino acids: CASSPGGQRSLGYTF.

DNA of the CDR3: TGTGCCAGCAGCTTAGAAACTCCTATCCCGGGGACCCAGTACTTC. Protein: CASSLETPIPGTQYF. This chain joins TRBV11-2 and TRBJ2-5, with D hard to call. Trimming took off 0 bases at V and 7 bases at J, with 15 bases between the two ends. CDR3 size: 15 residues. Germline V gives CDR1 SGHAT, CDR2 FQNNGV.